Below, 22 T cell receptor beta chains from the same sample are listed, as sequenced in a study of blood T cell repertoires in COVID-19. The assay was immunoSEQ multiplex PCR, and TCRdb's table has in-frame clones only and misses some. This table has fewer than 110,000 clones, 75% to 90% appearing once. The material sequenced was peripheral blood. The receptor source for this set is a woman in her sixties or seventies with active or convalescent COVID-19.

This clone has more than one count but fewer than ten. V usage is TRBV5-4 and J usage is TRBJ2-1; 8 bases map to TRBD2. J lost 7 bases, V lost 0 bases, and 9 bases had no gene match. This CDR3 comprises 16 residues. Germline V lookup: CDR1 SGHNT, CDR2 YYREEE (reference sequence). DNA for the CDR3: TGTGCCAGCAGCTTGGCCGGTAGCGGGGCTTGGAATGAGCAGTTCTTC. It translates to CASSLAGSGAWNEQFF.

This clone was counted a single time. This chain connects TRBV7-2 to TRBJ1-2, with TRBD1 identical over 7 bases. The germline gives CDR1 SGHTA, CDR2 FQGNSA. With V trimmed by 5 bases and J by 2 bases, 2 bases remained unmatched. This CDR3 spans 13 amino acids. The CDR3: CASSEGQNYGYTF. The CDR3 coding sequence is TGTGCCAGCAGCGAGGGACAGAACTATGGCTACACCTTC.

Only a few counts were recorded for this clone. The CDR3 sequence is CASSEMAGGLYEQYF. CDR3 sequence (DNA): TGTGCCAGCAGTGAAATGGCGGGAGGACTTTACGAGCAGTACTTC. The chain uses TRBV2 and TRBJ2-7; 8 bases are a match to TRBD2. Germline trimming cut 2 bases from V and 4 bases from J; bases unmatched to any gene: 7. Germline CDR1 SNHLY, CDR2 FYNNEI. This CDR3 region has 15 residues.

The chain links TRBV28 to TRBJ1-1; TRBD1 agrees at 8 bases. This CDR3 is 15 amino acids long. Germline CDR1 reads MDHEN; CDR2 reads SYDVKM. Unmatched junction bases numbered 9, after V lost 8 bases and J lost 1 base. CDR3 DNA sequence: TGTGCCAGCTCAACGCCCGGGACAGGGAACACTGAAGCTTTCTTT. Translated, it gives CASSTPGTGNTEAFF.

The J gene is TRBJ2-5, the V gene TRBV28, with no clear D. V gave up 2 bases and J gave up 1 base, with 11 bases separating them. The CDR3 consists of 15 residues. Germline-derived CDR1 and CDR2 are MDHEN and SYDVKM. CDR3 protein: CASSLPGVGQETQYF. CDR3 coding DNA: TGTGCCAGCAGTTTACCTGGAGTCGGCCAAGAGACCCAGTACTTC. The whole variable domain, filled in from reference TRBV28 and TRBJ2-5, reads DVKVTQSSRYLVKRTGEKVFLECVQDMDHENMFWYRQDPGLGLRLIYFSYDVKMKEKGDIPEGYSVSREKKERFSLILESASTNQTSMYLCASSLPGVGQETQYFGPGTRLLVL.

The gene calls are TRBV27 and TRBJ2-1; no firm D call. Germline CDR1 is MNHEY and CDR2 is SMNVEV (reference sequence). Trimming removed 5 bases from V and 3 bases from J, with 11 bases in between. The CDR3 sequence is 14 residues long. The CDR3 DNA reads TGTGCCAGCAGTCCAACTTCCATCTACAATGAGCAGTTCTTC. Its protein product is CASSPTSIYNEQFF.

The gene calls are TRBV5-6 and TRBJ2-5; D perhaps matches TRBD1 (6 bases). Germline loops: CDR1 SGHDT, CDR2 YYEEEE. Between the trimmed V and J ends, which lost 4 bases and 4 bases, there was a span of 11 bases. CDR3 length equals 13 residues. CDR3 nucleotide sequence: TGTGCCAGCAGCCTAGGACAGACAGAGACCCAGTACTTC. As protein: CASSLGQTETQYF.

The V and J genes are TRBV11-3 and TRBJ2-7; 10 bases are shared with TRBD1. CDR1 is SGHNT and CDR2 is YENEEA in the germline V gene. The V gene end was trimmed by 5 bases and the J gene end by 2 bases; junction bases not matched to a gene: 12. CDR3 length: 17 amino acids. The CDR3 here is CASSPKGTGDGAYEQYF. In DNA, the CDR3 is TGTGCCAGCAGCCCTAAAGGGACAGGGGATGGCGCCTACGAGCAGTACTTC.

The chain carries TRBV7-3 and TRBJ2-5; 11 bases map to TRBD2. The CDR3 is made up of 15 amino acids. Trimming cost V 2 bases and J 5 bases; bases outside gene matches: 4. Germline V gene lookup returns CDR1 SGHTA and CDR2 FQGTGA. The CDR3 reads CASSLSGTSGETQYF. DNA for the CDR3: TGTGCCAGCAGCTTATCGGGGACTAGCGGTGAGACCCAGTACTTC. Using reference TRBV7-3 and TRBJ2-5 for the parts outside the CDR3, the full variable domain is GAGVSQTPSNKVTEKGKYVELRCDPISGHTALYWYRQSLGQGPEFLIYFQGTGAADDSGLPNDRFFAVRPEGSVSTLKIQRTERGDSAVYLCASSLSGTSGETQYFGPGTRLLVL.

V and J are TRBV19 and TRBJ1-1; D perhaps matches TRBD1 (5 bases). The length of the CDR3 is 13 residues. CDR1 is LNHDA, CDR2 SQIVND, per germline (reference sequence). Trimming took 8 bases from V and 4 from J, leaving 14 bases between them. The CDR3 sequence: CASRNLGGTEAFF. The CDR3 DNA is TGTGCCAGTCGAAACTTGGGGGGCACTGAAGCTTTCTTT. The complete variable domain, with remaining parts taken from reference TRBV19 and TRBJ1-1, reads DGGITQSPKYLFRKEGQNVTLSCEQNLNHDAMYWYRQDPGQGLRLIYYSQIVNDFQKGDIAEGYSVSREKKESFPLTVTSAQKNPTAFYLCASRNLGGTEAFFGQGTRLTVV.

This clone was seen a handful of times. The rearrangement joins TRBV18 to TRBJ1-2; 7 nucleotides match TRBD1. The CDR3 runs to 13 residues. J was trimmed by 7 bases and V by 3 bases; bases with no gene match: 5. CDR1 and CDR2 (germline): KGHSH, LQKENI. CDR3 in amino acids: CASSPGQDSGYTF. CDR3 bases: TGTGCCAGCTCACCTGGACAGGACAGTGGCTACACCTTC.

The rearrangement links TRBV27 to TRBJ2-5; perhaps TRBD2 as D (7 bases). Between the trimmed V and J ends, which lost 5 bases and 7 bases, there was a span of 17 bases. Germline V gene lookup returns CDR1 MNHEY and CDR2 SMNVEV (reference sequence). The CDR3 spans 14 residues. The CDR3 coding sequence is TGTGCCAGCAGTCCTATAGGGGGGGAACTGACCCAGTACTTC. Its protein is CASSPIGGELTQYF.

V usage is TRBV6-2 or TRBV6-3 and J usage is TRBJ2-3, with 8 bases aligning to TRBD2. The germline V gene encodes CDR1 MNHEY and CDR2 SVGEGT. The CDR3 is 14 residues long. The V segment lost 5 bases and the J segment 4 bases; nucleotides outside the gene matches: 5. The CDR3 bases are TGTGCCAGCAGTAGCGGGAGTCTCGCAGATACGCAGTATTTT. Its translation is CASSSGSLADTQYF.

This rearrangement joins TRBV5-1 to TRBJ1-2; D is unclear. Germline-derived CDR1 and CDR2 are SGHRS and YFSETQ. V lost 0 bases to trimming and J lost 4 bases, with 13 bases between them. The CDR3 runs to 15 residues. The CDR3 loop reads CASSLGPEDTYGYTF. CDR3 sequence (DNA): TGCGCCAGCAGCTTGGGGCCGGAGGATACCTATGGCTACACCTTC.

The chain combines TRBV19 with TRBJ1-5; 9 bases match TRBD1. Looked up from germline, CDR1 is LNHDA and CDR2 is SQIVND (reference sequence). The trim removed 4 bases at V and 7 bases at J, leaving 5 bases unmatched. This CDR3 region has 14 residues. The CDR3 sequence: CASSKGDRGQPQHF. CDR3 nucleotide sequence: TGTGCCAGTAGTAAGGGAGACAGGGGGCAGCCCCAGCATTTT.

The CDR3 protein is CASSLDRAKGYGYTF. The CDR3 DNA sequence: TGCGCCAGCAGCTTGGACAGGGCGAAGGGGTATGGCTACACCTTC. The V call is TRBV5-1, the J call TRBJ1-2; D is perhaps TRBD1 (6 bases). This CDR3 contains 15 residues. Deletions cut 0 bases from V and 5 bases from J, with 14 bases between. Germline V gene data show CDR1 as SGHRS and CDR2 as YFSETQ.

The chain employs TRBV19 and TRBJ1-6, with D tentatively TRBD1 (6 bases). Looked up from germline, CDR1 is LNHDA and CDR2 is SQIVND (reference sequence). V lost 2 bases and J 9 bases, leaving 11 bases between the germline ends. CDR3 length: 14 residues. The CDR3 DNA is TGTGCCAGTAGTATATACAGGGATGGTTCACCCCTCCACTTT. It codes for CASSIYRDGSPLHF.

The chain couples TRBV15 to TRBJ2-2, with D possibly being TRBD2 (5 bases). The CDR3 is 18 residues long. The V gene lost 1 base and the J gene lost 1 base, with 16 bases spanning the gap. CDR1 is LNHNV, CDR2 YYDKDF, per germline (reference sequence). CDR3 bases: TGTGCCACCAGCAGAGCTCTTGCTAGCCCATTGAACACCGGGGAGCTGTTTTTT. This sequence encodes CATSRALASPLNTGELFF.

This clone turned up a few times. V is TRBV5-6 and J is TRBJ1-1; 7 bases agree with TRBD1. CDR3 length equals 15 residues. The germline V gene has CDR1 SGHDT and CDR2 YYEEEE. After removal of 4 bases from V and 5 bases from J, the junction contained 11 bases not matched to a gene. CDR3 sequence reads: CASSHKQGIRTEAFF. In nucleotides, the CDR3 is TGTGCCAGCAGCCATAAACAGGGGATAAGGACTGAAGCTTTCTTT.

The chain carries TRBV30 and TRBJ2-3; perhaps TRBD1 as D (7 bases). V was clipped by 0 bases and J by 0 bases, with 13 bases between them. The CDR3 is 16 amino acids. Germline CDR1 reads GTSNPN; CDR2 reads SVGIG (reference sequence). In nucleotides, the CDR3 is TGTGCCTGGAGTGTAGGAGGGGGCCGTAGCACAGATACGCAGTATTTT. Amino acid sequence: CAWSVGGGRSTDTQYF. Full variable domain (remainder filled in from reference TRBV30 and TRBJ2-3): SQTIHQWPATLVQPVGSPLSLECTVEGTSNPNLYWYRQAAGRGLQLLFYSVGIGQISSEVPQNLSASRPQDRQFILSSKKLLLSDSGFYLCAWSVGGGRSTDTQYFGPGTRLTVL.

In DNA, the CDR3 is TGTGCCAGCAGCTTCGGCAGGGAGGGCGGACCCCTCCACTTT. It translates to CASSFGREGGPLHF. J is TRBJ1-6 and V is TRBV7-8; D possibly corresponds to TRBD1 (5 bases). From germline, CDR1 is SGHVS and CDR2 FQNEAQ. V was shortened by 3 bases and J by 12 bases, with 15 bases between the two germline ends. The CDR3 runs to 14 residues. The variable domain in full, with the rest retrieved from reference TRBV7-8 and TRBJ1-6, is GAGVSQSPRYKVAKRGQDVALRCDPISGHVSLFWYQQALGQGPEFLTYFQNEAQLDKSGLPSDRFFAERPEGSVSTLKIQRTQQEDSAVYLCASSFGREGGPLHFGNGTRLTVT.

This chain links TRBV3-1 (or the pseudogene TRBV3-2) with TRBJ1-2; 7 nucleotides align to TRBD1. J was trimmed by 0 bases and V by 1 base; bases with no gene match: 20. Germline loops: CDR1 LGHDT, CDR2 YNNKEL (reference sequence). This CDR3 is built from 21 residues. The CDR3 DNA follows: TGTGCCAGCAGCCAAGTCAGGTTGGGGACAGAACTTAAAGGCTCTAACTATGGCTACACCTTC. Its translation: CASSQVRLGTELKGSNYGYTF.